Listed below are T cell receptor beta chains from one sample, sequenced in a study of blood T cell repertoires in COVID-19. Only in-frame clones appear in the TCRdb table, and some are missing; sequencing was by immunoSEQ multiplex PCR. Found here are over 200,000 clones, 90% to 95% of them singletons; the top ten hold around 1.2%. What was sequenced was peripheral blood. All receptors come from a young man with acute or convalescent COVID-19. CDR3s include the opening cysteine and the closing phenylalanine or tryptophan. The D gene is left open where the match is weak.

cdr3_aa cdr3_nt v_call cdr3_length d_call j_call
CASSVEVGGGSYSPLHF TGTGCCAGCAGCGTAGAGGTCGGGGGAGGCTCCTATTCACCCCTCCACTTT TRBV9 17 NA TRBJ1-6
CASSGTGGTGELFF TGTGCCAGCAGCGGGACAGGGGGGACCGGGGAGCTGTTTTTT TRBV9 14 TRBD1 TRBJ2-2
CASSRTGNTGELFF TGTGCCAGCAGCCGGACAGGGAACACCGGGGAGCTGTTTTTT TRBV3-1/TRBV3-2 14 TRBD1 TRBJ2-2
CASSPTDRPRTEQFF TGTGCCAGCAGCCCCACGGACAGGCCGCGTACTGAGCAGTTCTTC TRBV3-1/TRBV3-2 15 TRBD1 TRBJ2-1
CASSFIGGGNTEAFF TGTGCCAGCAGTTTCATCGGGGGGGGGAACACTGAAGCTTTCTTT TRBV28 15 NA TRBJ1-1
CASSLRPGLVSPLHF TGTGCCAGCAGTTTACGTCCGGGGTTGGTGTCACCCCTCCACTTT TRBV27 15 NA TRBJ1-6
CASRSTDTQYF TGTGCCAGCAGATCGACAGATACGCAGTATTTT TRBV7-9 11 NA TRBJ2-3
CASSLRASQAGELFF TGTGCCAGCAGCTTAAGGGCTAGCCAGGCCGGGGAGCTGTTTTTT TRBV7-6 15 NA TRBJ2-2
CASSLRGANEKLFF TGTGCCAGCAGTTTACGGGGGGCTAATGAAAAACTGTTTTTT TRBV28 14 NA TRBJ1-4
CASSPVGQGVDYEQYF TGTGCCAGCAGCCCGGTGGGACAGGGGGTGGACTACGAGCAGTACTTC TRBV11-2 16 TRBD1 TRBJ2-7
CASSLGVYRPSFPTGELFF TGTGCCAGCAGCTTAGGGGTGTACAGACCCTCCTTCCCCACCGGGGAGCTGTTTTTT TRBV7-8 19 NA TRBJ2-2
CASLGTVEQFF TGTGCCAGCCTCGGGACAGTTGAGCAGTTCTTC TRBV6-5 11 TRBD1 TRBJ2-1
CASSIWQGGQPQHF TGTGCCAGTAGTATTTGGCAGGGGGGTCAGCCCCAGCATTTT TRBV19 14 TRBD1 TRBJ1-5
CASSPGPIYEQYF TGTGCCAGCAGCCCGGGTCCGATCTACGAGCAGTACTTC TRBV5-4 13 NA TRBJ2-7
CATKGGARNEQFF TGTGCCACCAAGGGGGGGGCGAGAAATGAGCAGTTCTTC TRBV7-8 13 NA TRBJ2-1
CASSQVRQGGSEAFF TGTGCCAGCAGCCAAGTGAGGCAGGGAGGGTCTGAAGCTTTCTTT TRBV3-1/TRBV3-2 15 NA TRBJ1-1
CASSLSSQETQYF TGTGCCAGCAGCTTATCCAGCCAAGAGACCCAGTACTTC TRBV7-3 13 NA TRBJ2-5
CASSHPGQGRGQPQHF TGTGCCAGTAGCCACCCGGGACAGGGAAGGGGTCAGCCCCAGCATTTT TRBV19 16 TRBD1 TRBJ1-5
CASSLGGTATNTEAFF TGTGCCAGCAGCTTGGGGGGGACAGCAACCAACACTGAAGCTTTCTTT TRBV5-4 16 TRBD1 TRBJ1-1
CASSNPGGSDTQYF TGTGCCAGTAGTAATCCAGGGGGGTCAGATACGCAGTATTTT TRBV19 14 NA TRBJ2-3
CASSIDNRGGNQPQHF TGTGCCAGTAGTATAGATAACAGGGGAGGTAATCAGCCCCAGCATTTT TRBV19 16 TRBD1 TRBJ1-5
CSVGLAGSYTQYF TGCAGCGTGGGACTAGCGGGGTCGTATACGCAGTATTTT TRBV29-1 13 TRBD2 TRBJ2-3